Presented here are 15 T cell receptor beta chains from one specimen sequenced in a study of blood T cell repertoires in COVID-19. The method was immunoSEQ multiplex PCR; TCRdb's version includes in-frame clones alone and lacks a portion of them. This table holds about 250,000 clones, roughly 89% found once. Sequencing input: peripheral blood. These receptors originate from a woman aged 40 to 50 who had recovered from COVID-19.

The CDR3 region is CASSLGSATYNEQFF. The CDR3 bases are TGTGCCAGCAGTCTAGGTTCGGCGACCTACAATGAGCAGTTCTTC. The rearrangement links TRBV3-1 (or the pseudogene TRBV3-2) to TRBJ2-1, with D hard to call. This CDR3 region has 15 residues. Germline V gene lookup returns CDR1 LGHDT and CDR2 YNNKEL (reference sequence). Trimming shortened V by 6 bases and J by 2 bases, and 14 bases separated the two germline ends.

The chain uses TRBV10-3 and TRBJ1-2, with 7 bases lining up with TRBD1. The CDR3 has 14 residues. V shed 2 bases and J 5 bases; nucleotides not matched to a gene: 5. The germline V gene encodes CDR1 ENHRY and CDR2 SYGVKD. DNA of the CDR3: TGTGCCATCAGTGAGAACAGGGGAACATATGGCTACACCTTC. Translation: CAISENRGTYGYTF.

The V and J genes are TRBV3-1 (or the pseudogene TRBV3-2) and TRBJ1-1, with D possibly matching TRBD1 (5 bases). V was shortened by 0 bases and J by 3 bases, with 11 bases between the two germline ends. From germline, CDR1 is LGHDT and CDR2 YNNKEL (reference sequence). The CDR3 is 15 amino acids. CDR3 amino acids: CASSQERGSYTEAFF. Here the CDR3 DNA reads TGTGCCAGCAGCCAAGAAAGGGGCAGCTACACTGAAGCTTTCTTT.

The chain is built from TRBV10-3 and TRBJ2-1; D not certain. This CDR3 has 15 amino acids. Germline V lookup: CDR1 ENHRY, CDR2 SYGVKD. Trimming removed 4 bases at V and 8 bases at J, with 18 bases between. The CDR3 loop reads CAISGTQRSVDEQFF. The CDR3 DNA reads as TGTGCCATCAGTGGTACTCAGAGGTCAGTCGATGAGCAGTTCTTC.

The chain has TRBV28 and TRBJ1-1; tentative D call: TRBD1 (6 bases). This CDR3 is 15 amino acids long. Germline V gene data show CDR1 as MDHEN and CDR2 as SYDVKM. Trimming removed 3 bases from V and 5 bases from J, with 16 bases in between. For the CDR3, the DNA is TGTGCCAGCAGTTTGCCACAGGGTCAATGGACTGAAGCTTTCTTT. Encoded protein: CASSLPQGQWTEAFF.

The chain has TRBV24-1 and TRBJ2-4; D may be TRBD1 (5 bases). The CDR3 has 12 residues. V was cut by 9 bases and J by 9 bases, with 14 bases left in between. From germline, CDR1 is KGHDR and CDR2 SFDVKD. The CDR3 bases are TGTGCCACCTCGACAGATCTGAGCATTCAGTACTTC. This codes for CATSTDLSIQYF.

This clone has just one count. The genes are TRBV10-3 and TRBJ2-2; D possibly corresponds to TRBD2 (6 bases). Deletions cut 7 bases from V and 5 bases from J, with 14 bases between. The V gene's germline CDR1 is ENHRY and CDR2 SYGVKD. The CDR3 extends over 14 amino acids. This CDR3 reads CAITAGKGTGELFF. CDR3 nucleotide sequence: TGTGCCATCACGGCGGGAAAGGGGACCGGGGAGCTGTTTTTT.

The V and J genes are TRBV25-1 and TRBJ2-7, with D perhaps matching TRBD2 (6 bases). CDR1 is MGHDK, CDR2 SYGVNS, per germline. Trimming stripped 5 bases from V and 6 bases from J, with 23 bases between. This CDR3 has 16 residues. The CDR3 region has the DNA TGTGCCAGCAGTAAACCGGGGACTGCTGCTCAGGGCGAGCAGTACGTC. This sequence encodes CASSKPGTAAQGEQYV.

DNA of the CDR3: TGCGCCAGCAGAGCGGGAGGGCACGAGCAGTACGTC. Amino acid sequence: CASRAGGHEQYV. J is TRBJ2-7 and V is TRBV10-2; 10 bases align to TRBD2. Trimming cost V 6 bases and J 5 bases; bases outside gene matches: 1. CDR1 WSHSY and CDR2 SAAADI come from the germline V gene. This CDR3 is 12 amino acids long.

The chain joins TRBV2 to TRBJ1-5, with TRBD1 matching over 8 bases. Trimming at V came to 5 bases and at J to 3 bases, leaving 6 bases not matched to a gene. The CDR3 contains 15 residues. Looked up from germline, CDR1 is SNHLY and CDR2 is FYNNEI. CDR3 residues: CASSPQGGDNQPQHF. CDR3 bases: TGTGCCAGCAGTCCACAGGGGGGGGACAATCAGCCCCAGCATTTT.

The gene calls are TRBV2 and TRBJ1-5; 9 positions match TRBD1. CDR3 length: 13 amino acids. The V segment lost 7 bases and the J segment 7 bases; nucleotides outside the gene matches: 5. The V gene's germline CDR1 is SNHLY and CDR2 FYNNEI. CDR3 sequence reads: CASTRDREQPQHF. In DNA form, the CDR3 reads TGTGCCAGCACCAGGGACAGGGAACAGCCCCAGCATTTT.

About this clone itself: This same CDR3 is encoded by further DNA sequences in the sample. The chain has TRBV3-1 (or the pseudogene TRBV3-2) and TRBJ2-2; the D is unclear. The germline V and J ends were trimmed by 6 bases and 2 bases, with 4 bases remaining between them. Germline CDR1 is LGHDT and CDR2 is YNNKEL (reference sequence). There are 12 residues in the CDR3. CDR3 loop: CASSLNTGELFF. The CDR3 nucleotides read TGTGCCAGCAGTCTCAACACCGGGGAGCTGTTTTTT.

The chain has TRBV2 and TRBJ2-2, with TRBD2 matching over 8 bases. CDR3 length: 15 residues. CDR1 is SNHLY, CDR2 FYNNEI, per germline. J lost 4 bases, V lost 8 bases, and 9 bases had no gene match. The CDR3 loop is CASRGLAGATGELFF. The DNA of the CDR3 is TGTGCCAGCCGAGGACTAGCCGGGGCCACCGGGGAGCTGTTTTTT.

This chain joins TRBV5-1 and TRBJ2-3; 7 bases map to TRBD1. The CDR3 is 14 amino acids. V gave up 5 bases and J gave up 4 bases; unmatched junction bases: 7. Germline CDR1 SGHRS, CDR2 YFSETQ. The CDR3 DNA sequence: TGCGCCAGCAGGTCCGGGACAGATGCAGATACGCAGTATTTT. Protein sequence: CASRSGTDADTQYF. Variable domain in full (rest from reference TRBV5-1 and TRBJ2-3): KAGVTQTPRYLIKTRGQQVTLSCSPISGHRSVSWYQQTPGQGLQFLFEYFSETQRNKGNFPGRFSGRQFSNSRSEMNVSTLELGDSALYLCASRSGTDADTQYFGPGTRLTVL.

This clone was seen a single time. CDR3 sequence reads: CASSLNRDTGELFF. In DNA form, the CDR3 reads TGCGCCAGCAGCTTGAACAGGGACACCGGGGAGCTGTTTTTT. The chain uses TRBV5-1 and TRBJ2-2, with D possibly matching TRBD1 (6 bases). Trimming removed 1 base from V and 3 bases from J, with 7 bases in between. Germline-derived CDR1 and CDR2 are SGHRS and YFSETQ. The CDR3 has 14 residues.